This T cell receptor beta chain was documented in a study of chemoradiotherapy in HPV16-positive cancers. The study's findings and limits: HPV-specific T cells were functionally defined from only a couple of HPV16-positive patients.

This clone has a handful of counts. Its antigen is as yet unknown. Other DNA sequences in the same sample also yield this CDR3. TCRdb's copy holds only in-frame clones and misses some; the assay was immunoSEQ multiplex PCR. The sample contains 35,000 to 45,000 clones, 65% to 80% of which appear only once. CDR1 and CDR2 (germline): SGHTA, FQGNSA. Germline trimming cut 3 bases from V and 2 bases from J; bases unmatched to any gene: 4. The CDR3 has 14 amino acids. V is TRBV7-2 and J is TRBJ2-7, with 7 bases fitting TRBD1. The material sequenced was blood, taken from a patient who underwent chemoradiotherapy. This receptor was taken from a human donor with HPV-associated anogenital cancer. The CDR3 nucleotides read TGTGCCAGCAGCTTCGGGACAGCAACCTACGAGCAGTACTTC. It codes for CASSFGTATYEQYF.